This TCR beta chain is drawn from a study of shared clonotypes between healthy human individuals (TCRdb year 2020). For the study in its entirety: The cohort comprised a couple of women and a few men aged 18 to 49 years. For each donor, three plates each were used for CD4 naive and CD4 memory, two plates were used for CD8 naive, and one plate was used for CD8 memory. To estimate repertoire size and how much clonotype sharing occurs between individuals, the study deeply sequenced the blood TCR repertoires of five or six healthy adults. Libraries were prepared and TCR repertoires were sequenced by different laboratories using diverse techniques, in order to increase sequencing depth and limit assay-specific biases. Between about 0.94 and 8.9 billion PBMCs per donor were obtained by leukapheresis. What the research found in general, with its limitations: Compared with non-shared clonotypes, clonotypes shared by all four sorted-subset donors had higher generation probabilities. Incomplete sequencing was indicated by rarefaction of sorted-subset datasets, despite the large sequencing depth. The small number of donors limited the genetic and exposure-history diversity represented. Based on pairwise subsampling, the degree of clonotype sharing among donors was expected to be affected by sequencing depth. Sampling was limited to blood, and TCR repertoires in tissue likely differ from TCR repertoires in blood. Larger estimated clonotype richness was generally found for naive subsets than for memory subsets. About 5% of naive CD4, 3.5% of naive CD8, about 2.4% of memory CD4, and over 0.35% of memory CD8 clonotypes were shared across a few donors.

Here V drops 4 bases and J drops 9 bases, and the junction holds 9 bases not matched to any gene. CDR1 is given as MNHNS and CDR2 as SASEGT, both from the germline V gene. The cysteine opens and the phenylalanine closes a CDR3 of 14 amino acids. Only CDR3 DNA remains: 42 bases, in frame from the first base. TCR CDR3 regions were amplified from genomic DNA by multiplex PCR using the deep immunoSEQ assay. Extracted genomic DNA from each cell subset was distributed evenly across all wells of several immunoSEQ 96-well plates, and each plate was treated as a replicate. Each replicate PCR for sorted subsets received roughly 0.2 ug genomic DNA, equal to tens of thousands of T cell genomes. Purified libraries were measured with a Qubit 3.0 fluorometer, size-checked on a Bioanalyzer 2100, and measured again with the KAPA Library Quantification kit. A separate single-read 150-cycle Illumina NextSeq 550 flow cell was used to sequence each immunoSEQ 96-well plate. Concerning the study's data processing: Because the immunoSEQ output included only junctional sequences and no quality scores, the filtering could not be the same as the filtering used for full-length reads. To assign V/J genes and CDR3, sequences were annotated using PyIR, a Python wrapper for IgBLAST v1.9, with IMGT germline references. Reads were filtered out if the reads had weak V/J assignments (E-value above 1e-6), no CDR3, stop codons, out-of-frame junctions, or ambiguous translated residues. V3J clonotypes were defined by identical inferred V gene, J gene, and CDR3 amino acid sequence. To compute the percentage overlap between repertoires, the number of shared unique clonotypes was divided by the size of the smaller repertoire. Three approaches were used to assess repertoire richness: RTK rarefaction, the Chao1 estimator, and Recon v2.1 estimates of unobserved clonotypes. Generation probabilities were computed with OLGA for all TCRbeta clonotypes obtained by the gDNA method from four donors. What TCRdb holds here is the immuneACCESS table cut down to in-frame rearrangements. Part of the clones is not present; checked against another copy, under half of the missing clones reflect an unresolved V gene, and the others are unexplained. The V and J calls and clone size were taken over from that table, and D and trimming were inferred from the DNA. The sample table lists more than 2 million clones, around 95% of them with a count of one. The top ten hold approximately 0.13% of the sample.

Healthy HIV-negative adults with no recently reported acute infections or vaccinations were included as donors. Every donor was a Caucasian adult living in Nashville, Tennessee, USA. CD4+ T cells were enriched through magnetic negative selection, after which naive cells were positively selected on CD45RA and the remaining negative fraction served as the memory subset. After blood collection by leukapheresis, PBMCs were isolated using Ficoll-Histopaque density gradient centrifugation and then cryopreserved in the vapor phase of liquid nitrogen. Analytical flow cytometry was used to check the purity and quantity of every magnetically sorted T cell population. From each sorted fraction, genomic DNA was isolated and quantified by UV absorbance on a Nanodrop 2000c. Comments on this clone: Its antigen is not yet known. No qualities accompany the bases; no much larger clone lies one base away.

This clonotype was obtained from a man aged 18 to 30 in good health. What was sequenced was naive CD4+ T cells sorted from blood. The sample's cell subset or site label, in plain terms: CD45RA+ positively selected. Here the chain combines TRBV6-1 and TRBJ1-5, with 7 central nucleotides matching TRBD1. The nucleotide sequence is given as TGTGCCAGCAGTGCCCCCGGAGGGGGCGGGCCCCAGCATTTT. This gives the protein CASSAPGGGGPQHF.